The clone carrying this TCR beta chain was seen a few times. Its antigen is unknown. Every PCR got spiked synthetic TCR analog templates. Sequencing used immunoSEQ multiplex PCR; TCRdb keeps in-frame clones, though not all of them. The sample holds more than 90,000 clones; less than 90% are singletons and the top ten take around 7.7%. The entry originates in a study of PD-L1 blockade in urothelial cancer. Study background: Each patient had 0 to 3 earlier chemotherapy regimens. Blood gave a median approximately 150,000 T cells.

Germline-derived CDR1 and CDR2 are KGHSH and LQKENI. The CDR3 contains 15 residues. V lost 4 bases and J 0 bases, leaving 10 bases between the germline ends. Study-level points and caveats: Better survival was forecast by a pretreatment blood TCR clonality below the median.

The time point here: peripheral blood 6 weeks after treatment start. Sequenced material: PBMCs, taken around atezolizumab (anti-PD-L1) treatment. This receptor was obtained from a man aged 65 to 85 with urothelial cancer. The V call is TRBV18, the J call TRBJ2-1, with D possibly matching TRBD2 (5 bases). CDR3 coding DNA: TGTGCCAGCTCACAAGAAGGGAGCTCCTACAATGAGCAGTTCTTC. Its protein product is CASSQEGSSYNEQFF.